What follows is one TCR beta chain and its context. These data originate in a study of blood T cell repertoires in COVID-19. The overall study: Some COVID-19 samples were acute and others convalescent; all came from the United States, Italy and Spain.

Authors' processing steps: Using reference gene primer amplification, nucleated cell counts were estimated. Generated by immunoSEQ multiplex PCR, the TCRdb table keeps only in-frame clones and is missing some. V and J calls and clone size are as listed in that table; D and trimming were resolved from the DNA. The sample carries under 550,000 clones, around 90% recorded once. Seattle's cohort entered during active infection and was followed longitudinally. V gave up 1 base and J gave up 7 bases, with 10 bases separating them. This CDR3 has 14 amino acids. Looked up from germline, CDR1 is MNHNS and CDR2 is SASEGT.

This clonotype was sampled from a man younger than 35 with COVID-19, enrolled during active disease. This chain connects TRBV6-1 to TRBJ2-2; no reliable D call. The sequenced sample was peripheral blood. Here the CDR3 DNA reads TGTGCCAGCAGTGAAGAGAGACGAGGCGGGGAGCTGTTTTTT. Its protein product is CASSEERRGGELFF.